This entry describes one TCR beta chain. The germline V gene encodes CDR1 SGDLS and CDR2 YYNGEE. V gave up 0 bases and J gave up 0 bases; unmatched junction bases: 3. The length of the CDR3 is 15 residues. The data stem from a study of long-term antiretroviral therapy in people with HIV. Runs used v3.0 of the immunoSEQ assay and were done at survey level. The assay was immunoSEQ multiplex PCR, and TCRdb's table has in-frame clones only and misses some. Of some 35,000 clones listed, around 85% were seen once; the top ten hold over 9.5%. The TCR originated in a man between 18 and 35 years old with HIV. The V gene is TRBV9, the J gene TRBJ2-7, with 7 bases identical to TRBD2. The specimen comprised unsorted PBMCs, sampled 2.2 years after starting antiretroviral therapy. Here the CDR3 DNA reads TGTGCCAGCAGCGTAGGGCTAGCGGACTCCTACGAGCAGTACTTC. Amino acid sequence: CASSVGLADSYEQYF.